This T cell receptor (beta chain) emerged from a study of T cell repertoires in cytomegalovirus infection. Study-level information: Recently described HLA-C-restricted plus well-studied HLA-B-restricted CMV epitopes were used. Shared public TCR beta signatures pointed to both CMV infection and a matching HLA type. Study-level results: Carriers of CMV and the relevant HLA type were discriminated by public TCR beta frequency. HLA-C-restricted CMV-specific TCR beta clonotypes were dominant in the ex vivo response.

TCRdb reanalysed the reads using MiXCR and keeps one entry per CDR3 protein. The sample consists of 640,000 or so distinct CDR3 sequences, about 33% of them appearing once. On this clonotype: Antigen specificity is unknown.

Germline-derived CDR1 and CDR2 are ENHRY and SYGVKD. This CDR3 has 13 amino acids. Trimming pared 8 bases from V and 1 base from J, leaving 12 bases between. The starting material was cultured PBMCs, obtained from culture after CMV antigen stimulation. The chain uses TRBV10-3 and TRBJ2-7; D not resolved. This TCR came from a human donor in good health (CMV status not recorded). Some clones in this sample may be carry-over from other donors' samples. CDR3 residues: CAIGHASSYEQYF. The CDR3 bases are TGTGCCATCGGTCACGCAAGTTCCTACGAGCAGTACTTC.